These T cell receptor beta chains were read from a single sample in a study of blood T cell repertoires in COVID-19. Clones were sequenced by immunoSEQ multiplex PCR, and TCRdb holds only the in-frame ones, with some missing. The sample holds roughly 250,000 clones, about 85% seen once. The material sequenced was PBMCs or T cells enriched from blood (not recorded which). The receptors stem from a woman aged 45-65 years who had recovered from COVID-19. Both conserved end residues are part of each CDR3. A D gene is named only where the DNA matches it firmly. The size field is filled for only some rows; it gives once, few, many or a size class.

TRBJ1-6	-	-	TRBV11-3	TGTGCCAGCAGCTCCGGGGGTACGAATTCACCCCTCCACTTT	CASSSGGTNSPLHF
TRBJ1-1	-	-	TRBV27	TGTGCCAGCAGTCTAGACAGGCTGAACACTGAAGCTTTCTTT	CASSLDRLNTEAFF
TRBJ2-4	-	-	TRBV6-5	TGTGCCAGCAGGAGCAGGGTAGACAAAAACATTCAGTACTTC	CASRSRVDKNIQYF
TRBJ1-1	-	-	TRBV20-1	TGCAGTTCCTATCGACAGGTAGAAGCTTTCTTT	CSSYRQVEAFF
TRBJ2-1	TRBD2	-	TRBV5-4	TGTGCCAGCAGCGGGACTAGCGGGAGGTACCGGGCCTACAATGAGCAGTTCTTC	CASSGTSGRYRAYNEQFF
TRBJ1-4	-	-	TRBV4-2	TGTGCCAGCAGCCAAGTTTCCGGGGGGAATGAAAAACTGTTTTTT	CASSQVSGGNEKLFF
TRBJ1-2	TRBD1	-	TRBV30	TGTGCCTGGAGGATAGGACAGGACTATGGCTACACCTTC	CAWRIGQDYGYTF
TRBJ2-3	TRBD2	-	TRBV30	TGTGCCTGGAGTCCCCTAGCGGGAGGGCCCTCAGATACGCAGTATTTT	CAWSPLAGGPSDTQYF
TRBJ1-2	TRBD1	-	TRBV28	TGTGCCAGCACTTCCCTGGGACAGCTCTACACCTTC	CASTSLGQLYTF
TRBJ2-1	TRBD2	-	TRBV7-3	TGTGCCAGCAGCTTAGGGACTAGCGGGAGGCCCGGACTCAATGAGCAGTTCTTC	CASSLGTSGRPGLNEQFF
TRBJ2-7	-	-	TRBV7-2	TGTGCCAGCAGCTTAGAACCAGGCAGTTACGAGCAGTACTTC	CASSLEPGSYEQYF
TRBJ2-1	TRBD2	-	TRBV7-2	TGTGCCAGCAGCTTAGATTCAGGTGGCGGGAGGCGCTCATTTGAGCAGTTCTTC	CASSLDSGGGRRSFEQFF
TRBJ1-4	-	-	TRBV30	TGTGCCTGGAGTCAATTGGCAGTCGAAAAACTGTTTTTT	CAWSQLAVEKLFF
TRBJ1-5	TRBD1	-	TRBV19	TGTGCCAGTAGACAGGACAGGGTCTACCAGCCCCAGCATTTT	CASRQDRVYQPQHF
TRBJ1-3	-	-	TRBV7-2	TGTGCCAGCAGCCAAGAGTACTCTGGAAACACCATATATTTT	CASSQEYSGNTIYF
TRBJ1-5	-	-	TRBV28	TGTGCCAGCAGTCTGAGCCAGGGATCCAATCAGCCCCAGCATTTT	CASSLSQGSNQPQHF
TRBJ1-1	-	once	TRBV7-2	TGTGCCAGCAGCTTAGCGGTTCGTATGACATCCAGGAACACTGAAGCTTTCTTT	CASSLAVRMTSRNTEAFF
TRBJ1-2	-	-	TRBV5-4	TGTGCCAGCAGCGGAGCAGGGGCGGATGGCTACACCTTC	CASSGAGADGYTF
TRBJ2-1	-	-	TRBV20-1	TGCAGTGCCCTTCGGGGTGAGCAGTTCTTC	CSALRGEQFF
TRBJ2-5	-	-	TRBV4-1	TGCGCCAGCAGCCAATCGATCCGGGACACCCCAGGAGAGACCCAGTACTTC	CASSQSIRDTPGETQYF
TRBJ2-2	-	few	TRBV2	TGTGCCAGCAGCGAACAGGGAACCGGGGAGCTGTTTTTT	CASSEQGTGELFF
TRBJ2-7	-	-	TRBV24-1	TGTGCCACCAGTGAAGGGGACTCTCTCTACGAGCAGTACTTC	CATSEGDSLYEQYF
TRBJ1-2	-	-	TRBV25-1	TGTGCCAGCAGTGAATATCGGGGAGGCTCTGGCTACACCTTC	CASSEYRGGSGYTF
TRBJ2-4	-	-	TRBV18	TGTGCCAGCTCACCTCTAAGAGAGTCCAAAAACATTCAGTACTTC	CASSPLRESKNIQYF
TRBJ2-5	-	-	TRBV11-2	TGTGCCAGCAGCCCTACGTCTGGGAATGGGGGGGAGACCCAGTACTTC	CASSPTSGNGGETQYF
TRBJ2-7	TRBD1	-	TRBV2	TGTGCCAGCACTCCGGGACAGGGATCCTACGAGCAGTACTTC	CASTPGQGSYEQYF
TRBJ1-2	-	-	TRBV7-2	TGTGCCAGCAGCCCCGGGGGGCGCTATGGCTACACCTTC	CASSPGGRYGYTF
TRBJ2-1	-	-	TRBV27	TGTGCCAGCAGTTTAAAGAGGTCGTGGGATGAGCAGTTCTTC	CASSLKRSWDEQFF
TRBJ2-2	TRBD2	-	TRBV28	TGTGCCAGCAGGGGATTAATGCGGGAGTTAACCGGGGAGCTGTTTTTT	CASRGLMRELTGELFF
TRBJ2-1	TRBD2	-	TRBV28	TGTGCCAGCAGTTTAGCTCCTAGCGGGATTTTCGAGCAGTTCTTC	CASSLAPSGIFEQFF
TRBJ1-5	-	-	TRBV19	TGTGCCAGTAGTATAGGCCAGGGCTATAGCAATCAGCCCCAGCATTTT	CASSIGQGYSNQPQHF
TRBJ2-5	-	-	TRBV5-6	TGTGCCAGCAGCTTAGGAGGGGGCGCGGAGACCCAGTACTTC	CASSLGGGAETQYF
TRBJ2-7	-	-	TRBV7-2	TGTGCCAGCAGCTTAGGACAGGCGAGTACCTACGAGCAGTACTTC	CASSLGQASTYEQYF